A single sample gave rise to the 16 T cell receptor beta chains below, sequenced in a study of CD8 T cells in Susac syndrome. Random hexamers were used to reverse transcribe an amount of about 0.45 to 1 ug RNA. Each CDR3 protein is one row after TCRdb ran MiXCR on the immunoSEQ multiplex PCR reads. In the table there are under 200,000 distinct CDR3 sequences, about 93% of which are singletons. The sequenced material came from CD4+ T cells from PBMCs. The origin of the receptors is a human donor in good health.

The gene calls are TRBV5-1 and TRBJ1-6; D is unresolved. Trimming removed 0 bases from V and 7 bases from J, with 11 bases in between. Germline-derived CDR1 and CDR2 are SGHRS and YFSETQ. This CDR3 spans 15 amino acids. CDR3 in DNA: TGCGCCAGCAGCTTGGCCGAGGTAAAGAATTCACCCCTCCACTTT. The encoded protein is CASSLAEVKNSPLHF.

This chain uses TRBV5-1 with TRBJ2-5; 12 nucleotides align to TRBD2. Germline CDR1 SGHRS, CDR2 YFSETQ. V shed 4 bases, J shed 2 bases, and the junction held 6 bases outside the gene matches. There are 16 residues in the CDR3. CDR3 region: CASSRSTSGGQETQYF. For the CDR3, the DNA is TGCGCCAGCAGCCGTAGCACTAGCGGGGGGCAAGAGACCCAGTACTTC.

V gene TRBV25-1 combines with J gene TRBJ1-2; maybe TRBD1 (6 bases). This CDR3 comprises 15 residues. Trimming shortened V by 4 bases and J by 1 base, and 13 bases separated the two germline ends. Germline assignment: CDR1 MGHDK and CDR2 SYGVNS. The CDR3 sequence: CASSGQGPLNYGYTF. CDR3 in DNA: TGTGCCAGCAGTGGTCAGGGGCCACTTAACTATGGCTACACCTTC.

The chain employs TRBV30 and TRBJ2-7; no clear D gene. V lost 3 bases and J 0 bases, leaving 3 bases between the germline ends. The CDR3 totals 11 residues. Germline assignment: CDR1 GTSNPN and CDR2 SVGIG (reference sequence). In nucleotides, the CDR3 is TGTGCCTGGAGCACCTCCTACGAGCAGTACTTC. Translated, it gives CAWSTSYEQYF.

The rearrangement uses TRBV20-1 and TRBJ1-1, with D possibly matching TRBD1 (5 bases). This CDR3 region has 13 residues. Germline assignment: CDR1 DFQATT and CDR2 SNEGSKA (reference sequence). The V end was cut by 3 bases, the J end by 3 bases, with 11 bases between. CDR3 in amino acids: CSASGPGDTEAFF. For the CDR3, the DNA is TGCAGTGCTAGTGGGCCGGGGGACACTGAAGCTTTCTTT.

This rearrangement joins TRBV4-3 to TRBJ1-6, with D possibly matching TRBD1 (6 bases). The CDR3 is 15 amino acids. V was shortened by 0 bases and J by 12 bases, with 15 bases between the two germline ends. Germline-derived CDR1 and CDR2 are LGHNA and YSLEER. The CDR3 loop reads CASSQDRGSRKPLHF. DNA for the CDR3: TGCGCCAGCAGCCAAGACAGGGGCTCAAGGAAACCCCTCCACTTT.

V is TRBV12-3 or TRBV12-4 and J is TRBJ1-1; TRBD1 might be the D (6 bases). Trimming took off 5 bases at V and 7 bases at J, with 8 bases between the two ends. There are 11 residues in the CDR3. The CDR3 nucleotides read TGTGCCAGCAGTACAGGGCTTGAAGCTTTCTTT. Amino acids: CASSTGLEAFF.

CDR3 protein: CASSLPLSGANVLTF. The CDR3 coding sequence is TGTGCCAGCAGTTTGCCCCTATCTGGGGCCAACGTCCTGACTTTC. The V gene is TRBV28, the J gene TRBJ2-6, with D hard to call. Trimming pared 3 bases from V and 1 base from J, leaving 7 bases between. CDR3 length: 15 amino acids. The V gene's germline CDR1 is MDHEN and CDR2 SYDVKM.

The rearrangement links TRBV15 to TRBJ2-3; possibly TRBD2 for D (6 bases). V was trimmed by 1 base and J by 2 bases, leaving 7 bases between them. The CDR3 length is 14 residues. Germline V gene lookup returns CDR1 LNHNV and CDR2 YYDKDF (reference sequence). In DNA, the CDR3 is TGTGCCACCAGCAGAGCGGGGGTCACAGATACGCAGTATTTT. This translates into CATSRAGVTDTQYF.

The chain carries TRBV6-5 and TRBJ2-3, with 16 bases that match TRBD2. The CDR3 contains 17 residues. The germline V gene has CDR1 MNHEY and CDR2 SVGAGI. J lost 6 bases, V lost 0 bases, and 3 bases had no gene match. The CDR3 here is CASSYSGTSGGADTQYF. The DNA of the CDR3 is TGTGCCAGCAGTTACTCTGGGACTAGCGGGGGGGCCGATACGCAGTATTTT.

V usage is TRBV20-1 and J usage is TRBJ1-4; D is unresolved. V was cut by 1 base and J by 8 bases, with 11 bases left in between. Germline V gives CDR1 DFQATT, CDR2 SNEGSKA (reference sequence). The CDR3 extends over 13 amino acids. The CDR3 nucleotides are TGCAGTGCTAGAGTTTCTTCGGGGGAAAAACTGTTTTTT. Protein sequence: CSARVSSGEKLFF.

The chain recombines TRBV29-1 with TRBJ1-2, with D possibly being TRBD1 (5 bases). Trimming pared 6 bases from V and 3 bases from J, leaving 11 bases between. This CDR3 has 12 amino acids. Germline values: CDR1 SQVTM, CDR2 ANQGSEA. CDR3 in amino acids: CSVSRVDYGYTF. The CDR3 DNA reads TGCAGCGTATCCAGGGTAGACTATGGCTACACCTTC. Variable domain in full (rest from reference TRBV29-1 and TRBJ1-2): SAVISQKPSRDICQRGTSLTIQCQVDSQVTMMFWYRQQPGQSLTLIATANQGSEATYESGFVIDKFPISRPNLTFSTLTVSNMSPEDSSIYLCSVSRVDYGYTFGSGTRLTVV.

This chain uses TRBV6-2 or TRBV6-3 with TRBJ2-1; D might be TRBD2 (6 bases). Germline V gene sequence: CDR1 MNHEY, CDR2 SVGEGT. There are 15 residues in the CDR3. V lost 2 bases to trimming and J lost 2 bases, with 10 bases between them. The CDR3 reads CASSYRRGTYNEQFF. In nucleotides, the CDR3 is TGTGCCAGCAGTTACAGGCGGGGTACCTACAATGAGCAGTTCTTC.

The chain carries TRBV30 and TRBJ2-5, with D possibly being TRBD1 or TRBD2 (5 bases each). Trimming took off 2 bases at V and 5 bases at J, with 24 bases between the two ends. Per the germline V gene, CDR1 is GTSNPN and CDR2 is SVGIG (reference sequence). This CDR3 has 17 amino acids. The CDR3 protein is CAWSYLSAGAKGETQYF. The DNA of the CDR3 is TGTGCCTGGAGTTACCTTTCCGCCGGGGCCAAGGGGGAGACCCAGTACTTC. The full variable domain, its missing parts supplied by reference TRBV30 and TRBJ2-5, is SQTIHQWPATLVQPVGSPLSLECTVEGTSNPNLYWYRQAAGRGLQLLFYSVGIGQISSEVPQNLSASRPQDRQFILSSKKLLLSDSGFYLCAWSYLSAGAKGETQYFGPGTRLLVL.

This chain links TRBV3-1 with TRBJ2-1; 7 bases map to TRBD2. This CDR3 contains 17 residues. CDR1 is LGHDT, CDR2 YNNKEL, per germline (reference sequence). V trimming: 3 bases; J trimming: 0 bases; junction bases outside the gene matches: 8. The CDR3: CASSHRGVRSSYNEQFF. The CDR3 DNA is TGTGCCAGCAGCCATCGGGGGGTCCGGAGCTCCTACAATGAGCAGTTCTTC.

The chain combines TRBV3-1 with TRBJ1-6; 7 bases match TRBD1. The length of the CDR3 is 15 residues. V shed 0 bases, J shed 13 bases, and the junction held 9 bases outside the gene matches. Per germline, CDR1 LGHDT and CDR2 YNNKEL (reference sequence). This chain's CDR3 is CASSQELQGLSPLHF. CDR3 in DNA: TGTGCCAGCAGCCAAGAACTACAGGGGCTCTCTCCCCTCCACTTT.